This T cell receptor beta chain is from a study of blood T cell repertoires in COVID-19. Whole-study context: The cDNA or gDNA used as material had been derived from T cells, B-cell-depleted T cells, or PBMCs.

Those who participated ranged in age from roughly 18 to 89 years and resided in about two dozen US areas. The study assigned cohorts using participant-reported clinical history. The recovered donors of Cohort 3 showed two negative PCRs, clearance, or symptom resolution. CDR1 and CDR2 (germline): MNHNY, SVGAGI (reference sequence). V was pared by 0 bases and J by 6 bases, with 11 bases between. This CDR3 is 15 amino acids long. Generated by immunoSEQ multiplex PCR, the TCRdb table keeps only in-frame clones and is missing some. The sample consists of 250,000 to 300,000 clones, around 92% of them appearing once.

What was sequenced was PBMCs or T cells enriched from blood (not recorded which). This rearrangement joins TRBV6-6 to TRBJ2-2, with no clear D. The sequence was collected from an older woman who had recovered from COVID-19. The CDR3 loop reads CASSYSRPPPGELFF. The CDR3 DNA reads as TGTGCCAGCAGTTACTCGAGGCCACCCCCCGGGGAGCTGTTTTTT.